This T cell receptor beta chain was found in a study of response to subunit inactivated influenza vaccine. Trimming removed 5 bases at V and 4 bases at J, with 16 bases between. Germline V gene data show CDR1 as SGHDT and CDR2 as YYEEEE. There are 15 residues in the CDR3. TCRdb passed the RT-PCR reads through MiXCR, listing each CDR3 protein once. Among about 570,000 distinct CDR3 sequences, approximately 10% were seen once, and the ten largest hold approximately 11%. In this sample, this clonotype turned up a few times. The sample was also reused in another study, on T cells expressing NK-cell markers. From that paper: The TCR beta cDNA came from 5'RACE template switching with UMIs.

The specimen was PBMCs from blood, collected on the day of vaccination. This TCR was sampled from a middle-aged man who received an inactivated influenza vaccine. V and J are TRBV5-6 and TRBJ2-1, with a possible D match to TRBD1 (6 bases). CDR3: CASRSDRRSYNEQFF. The CDR3 DNA is TGTGCCAGCAGGTCCGACAGGCGATCTTACAATGAGCAGTTCTTC.